This is a list of T cell receptor beta chains from one sample in a study of cytomegalovirus exposure and HLA in healthy donors. Here immunoSEQ multiplex PCR was the method, and the copy in TCRdb shows in-frame clones only, minus some. The sample includes roughly 180,000 clones, less than 80% seen only once; the top ten take 1.5% to 2%. The source material was PBMCs. The origin of the receptors is a man between 18 and 35 years old in good health and CMV-seronegative. CDR3s include the opening cysteine and the closing phenylalanine or tryptophan. The order of the fields is V gene, clone size, J gene, D gene, CDR3 DNA, CDR3 protein. The D gene is left open where the match is weak. Clone size is stated in some rows and not others, as once, few, many or a class when expanded.

TRBV27	.	TRBJ2-2	TRBD2	TGTGCCAGCAGTTCCATCGGACTAGCGGGCGCCACCGGGGAGCTGTTTTTT	CASSSIGLAGATGELFF
TRBV9	.	TRBJ1-1	.	TGTGCCAGCAGCGTGGGGGGGGCATGGGGTGGGAACACTGAAGCTTTCTTT	CASSVGGAWGGNTEAFF
TRBV10-2	few	TRBJ2-5	.	TGCGCCAGCAGTCAGGGATCGGAGACCCAGTACTTC	CASSQGSETQYF
TRBV2	.	TRBJ1-2	.	TGTGCCAGCAGTGGAGGTATAGAGGGTTTTGACTATGGCTACACCTTC	CASSGGIEGFDYGYTF
TRBV11-2	.	TRBJ2-3	.	TGTGCCAGCAGCCCGATAGGGGCGCCCTCAGATACGCAGTATTTT	CASSPIGAPSDTQYF
TRBV30	.	TRBJ1-2	.	TGTGCCTGGACTACTTCGACCGCGGTCGGCTACACCTTC	CAWTTSTAVGYTF
TRBV6-6	.	TRBJ1-1	.	TGTGCCAGCAGTTACTCGTATAGGGACACTGGAGCTTTCTTT	CASSYSYRDTGAFF
TRBV7-8	.	TRBJ1-1	.	TGTGCCAGCAGATCCATTAACACTGAAGCTTTCTTT	CASRSINTEAFF
TRBV15	.	TRBJ1-3	.	TGTGCCACCAGCAGAGATGTGAGCTCTGGAAACACCATATATTTT	CATSRDVSSGNTIYF
TRBV19	.	TRBJ1-4	TRBD1	TGTGCCAGTAGTACTACCGACAGGGTGACAAAAAAACTGTTTTTT	CASSTTDRVTKKLFF
TRBV4-2	once	TRBJ2-5	TRBD2	TGTGCCAGCAGCCAAGAAAGGGCTAGCGGAGAGACCCAGTACTTC	CASSQERASGETQYF
TRBV28	.	TRBJ2-7	TRBD1	TGTGCCAGCAGTTTAGACAGGGGACCGGGGGAGCAGTACTTC	CASSLDRGPGEQYF
TRBV28	.	TRBJ1-4	.	TGTGCCGGGGGCTTCCAAACTAATGAAAAACTGTTTTTT	CAGGFQTNEKLFF
TRBV29-1	few	TRBJ1-4	.	TGCAGCGTCGAACGGGGGGAAAAACTGTTTTTT	CSVERGEKLFF
TRBV9	.	TRBJ1-5	TRBD1	TGTGCCAGCAGCGTATTCGGGGACAGGCCCCAGCATTTT	CASSVFGDRPQHF
TRBV5-6	.	TRBJ1-1	.	TGTGCCAGCAGCCCGGTAAGGGGCGGGGGCACTGAAGCTTTCTTT	CASSPVRGGGTEAFF
TRBV7-2	.	TRBJ1-6	.	TGTGCCAGCAGTTCCCGACGGGAGAATTCACCCCTCCACTTT	CASSSRRENSPLHF
TRBV10-3	.	TRBJ1-5	.	TGTGCCATCAGTGAGTCGAGGTCGGGGGGGAGGGAGCCCCAGCATTTT	CAISESRSGGREPQHF
TRBV5-4	.	TRBJ2-2	TRBD2	TGTGCCAGCAGCCCACTAGCGGGAGTCCGGGCCGGGGAGCTGTTTTTT	CASSPLAGVRAGELFF
TRBV6-5	.	TRBJ1-1	.	TGTGCCAGCAGTAGGGGGTTGGAAGCTTTCTTT	CASSRGLEAFF
TRBV5-1	.	TRBJ2-1	TRBD2	TGCGCCACCAGCCCTAGCGGGAGCTACAATGAGCAGTTCTTC	CATSPSGSYNEQFF
TRBV7-3	.	TRBJ1-1	.	TGTGCCAGCAGCCCCATAACAGGGATTGAAGCTTTCTTT	CASSPITGIEAFF
TRBV19	.	TRBJ2-7	.	TGTGCCAGTAGTACGGGACGGGGGAACCCAGGCACCCACGAGCAGTACTTC	CASSTGRGNPGTHEQYF
TRBV6-1	.	TRBJ2-2	.	TGTGCCAGCAGTGAACAGGGTCTCCTCCCCACCGGGGAGCTGTTTTTT	CASSEQGLLPTGELFF
TRBV7-3	few	TRBJ2-3	TRBD1	TGTGCCAGCAGCCCTTGGACAGGGCAAGATACGCAGTATTTT	CASSPWTGQDTQYF
TRBV6-1	.	TRBJ1-4	TRBD1	TGTGCCAGCGGGGACAGGGATTCAGGTGAAAAACTGTTTTTT	CASGDRDSGEKLFF
TRBV9	once	TRBJ1-2	TRBD1	TGTGCCAGCACCCAAGCCCTGACAGGGCTGTATGGCTACACCTTC	CASTQALTGLYGYTF